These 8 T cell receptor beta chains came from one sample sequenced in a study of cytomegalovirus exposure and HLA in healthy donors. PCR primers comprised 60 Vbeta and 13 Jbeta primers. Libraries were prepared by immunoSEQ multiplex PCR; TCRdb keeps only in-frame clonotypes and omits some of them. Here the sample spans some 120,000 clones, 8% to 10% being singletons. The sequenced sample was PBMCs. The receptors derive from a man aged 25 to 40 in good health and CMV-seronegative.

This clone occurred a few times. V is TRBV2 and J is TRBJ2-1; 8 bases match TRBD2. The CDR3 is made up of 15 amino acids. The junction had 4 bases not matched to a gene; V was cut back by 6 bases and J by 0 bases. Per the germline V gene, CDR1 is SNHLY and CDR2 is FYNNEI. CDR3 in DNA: TGTGCCAGCAGCTATGGACTAGCCTCCTACAATGAGCAGTTCTTC. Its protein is CASSYGLASYNEQFF.

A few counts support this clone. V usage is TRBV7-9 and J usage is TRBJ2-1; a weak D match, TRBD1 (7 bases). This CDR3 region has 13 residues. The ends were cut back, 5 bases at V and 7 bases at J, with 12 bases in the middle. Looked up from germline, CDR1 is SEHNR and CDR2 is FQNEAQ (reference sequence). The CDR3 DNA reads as TGTGCCAGCAGCCAGGGGGGTCCTAATGAGCAGTTCTTC. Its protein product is CASSQGGPNEQFF. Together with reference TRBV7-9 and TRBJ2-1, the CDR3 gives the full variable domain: DTGVSQNPRHKITKRGQNVTFRCDPISEHNRLYWYRQTLGQGPEFLTYFQNEAQLEKSRLLSDRFSAERPKGSFSTLEIQRTEQGDSAMYLCASSQGGPNEQFFGPGTRLTVL.

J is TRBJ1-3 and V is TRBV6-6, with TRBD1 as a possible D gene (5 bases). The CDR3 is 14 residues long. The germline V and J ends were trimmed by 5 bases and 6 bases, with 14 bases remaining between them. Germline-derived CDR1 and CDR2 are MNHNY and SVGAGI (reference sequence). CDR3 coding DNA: TGTGCCAGCAGTAATTGGCCGGGGGAAAACACCATATATTTT. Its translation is CASSNWPGENTIYF.

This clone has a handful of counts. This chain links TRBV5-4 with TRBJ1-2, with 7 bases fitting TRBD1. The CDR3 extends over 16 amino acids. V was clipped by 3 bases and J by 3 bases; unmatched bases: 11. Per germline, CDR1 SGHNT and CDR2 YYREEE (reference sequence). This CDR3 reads CASSSRGETGDYGYTF. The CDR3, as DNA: TGTGCCAGCAGCTCCAGGGGGGAAACCGGGGACTATGGCTACACCTTC.

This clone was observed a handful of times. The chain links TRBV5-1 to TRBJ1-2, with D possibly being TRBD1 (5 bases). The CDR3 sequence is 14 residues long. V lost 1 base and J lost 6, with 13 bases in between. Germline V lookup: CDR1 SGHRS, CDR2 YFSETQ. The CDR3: CASSLQGLGDGYTF. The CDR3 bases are TGCGCCAGCAGCTTGCAGGGATTGGGTGATGGCTACACCTTC.

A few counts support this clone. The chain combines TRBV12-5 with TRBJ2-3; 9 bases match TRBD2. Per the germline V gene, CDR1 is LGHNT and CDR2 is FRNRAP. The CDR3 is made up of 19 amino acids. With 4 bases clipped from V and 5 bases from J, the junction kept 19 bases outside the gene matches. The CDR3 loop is CASGSLRAFSGRDLDTQYF. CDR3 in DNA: TGTGCTAGTGGTTCGTTACGGGCTTTTAGCGGGAGAGATTTAGATACGCAGTATTTT.

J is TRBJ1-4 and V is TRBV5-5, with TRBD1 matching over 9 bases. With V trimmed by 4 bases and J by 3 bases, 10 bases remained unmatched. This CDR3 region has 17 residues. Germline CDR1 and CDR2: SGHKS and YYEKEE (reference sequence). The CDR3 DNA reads TGTGCCAGCAGCCTACGAACAGGGGGCAGGGCTAATGAAAAACTGTTTTTT. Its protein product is CASSLRTGGRANEKLFF.

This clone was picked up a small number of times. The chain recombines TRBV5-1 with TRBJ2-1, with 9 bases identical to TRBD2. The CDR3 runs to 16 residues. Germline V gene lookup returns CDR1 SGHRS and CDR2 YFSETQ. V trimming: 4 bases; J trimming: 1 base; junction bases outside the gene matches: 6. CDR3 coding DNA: TGCGCCAGCAGCCCTCAGACTAGCGGATCCTACAATGAGCAGTTCTTC. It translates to CASSPQTSGSYNEQFF.